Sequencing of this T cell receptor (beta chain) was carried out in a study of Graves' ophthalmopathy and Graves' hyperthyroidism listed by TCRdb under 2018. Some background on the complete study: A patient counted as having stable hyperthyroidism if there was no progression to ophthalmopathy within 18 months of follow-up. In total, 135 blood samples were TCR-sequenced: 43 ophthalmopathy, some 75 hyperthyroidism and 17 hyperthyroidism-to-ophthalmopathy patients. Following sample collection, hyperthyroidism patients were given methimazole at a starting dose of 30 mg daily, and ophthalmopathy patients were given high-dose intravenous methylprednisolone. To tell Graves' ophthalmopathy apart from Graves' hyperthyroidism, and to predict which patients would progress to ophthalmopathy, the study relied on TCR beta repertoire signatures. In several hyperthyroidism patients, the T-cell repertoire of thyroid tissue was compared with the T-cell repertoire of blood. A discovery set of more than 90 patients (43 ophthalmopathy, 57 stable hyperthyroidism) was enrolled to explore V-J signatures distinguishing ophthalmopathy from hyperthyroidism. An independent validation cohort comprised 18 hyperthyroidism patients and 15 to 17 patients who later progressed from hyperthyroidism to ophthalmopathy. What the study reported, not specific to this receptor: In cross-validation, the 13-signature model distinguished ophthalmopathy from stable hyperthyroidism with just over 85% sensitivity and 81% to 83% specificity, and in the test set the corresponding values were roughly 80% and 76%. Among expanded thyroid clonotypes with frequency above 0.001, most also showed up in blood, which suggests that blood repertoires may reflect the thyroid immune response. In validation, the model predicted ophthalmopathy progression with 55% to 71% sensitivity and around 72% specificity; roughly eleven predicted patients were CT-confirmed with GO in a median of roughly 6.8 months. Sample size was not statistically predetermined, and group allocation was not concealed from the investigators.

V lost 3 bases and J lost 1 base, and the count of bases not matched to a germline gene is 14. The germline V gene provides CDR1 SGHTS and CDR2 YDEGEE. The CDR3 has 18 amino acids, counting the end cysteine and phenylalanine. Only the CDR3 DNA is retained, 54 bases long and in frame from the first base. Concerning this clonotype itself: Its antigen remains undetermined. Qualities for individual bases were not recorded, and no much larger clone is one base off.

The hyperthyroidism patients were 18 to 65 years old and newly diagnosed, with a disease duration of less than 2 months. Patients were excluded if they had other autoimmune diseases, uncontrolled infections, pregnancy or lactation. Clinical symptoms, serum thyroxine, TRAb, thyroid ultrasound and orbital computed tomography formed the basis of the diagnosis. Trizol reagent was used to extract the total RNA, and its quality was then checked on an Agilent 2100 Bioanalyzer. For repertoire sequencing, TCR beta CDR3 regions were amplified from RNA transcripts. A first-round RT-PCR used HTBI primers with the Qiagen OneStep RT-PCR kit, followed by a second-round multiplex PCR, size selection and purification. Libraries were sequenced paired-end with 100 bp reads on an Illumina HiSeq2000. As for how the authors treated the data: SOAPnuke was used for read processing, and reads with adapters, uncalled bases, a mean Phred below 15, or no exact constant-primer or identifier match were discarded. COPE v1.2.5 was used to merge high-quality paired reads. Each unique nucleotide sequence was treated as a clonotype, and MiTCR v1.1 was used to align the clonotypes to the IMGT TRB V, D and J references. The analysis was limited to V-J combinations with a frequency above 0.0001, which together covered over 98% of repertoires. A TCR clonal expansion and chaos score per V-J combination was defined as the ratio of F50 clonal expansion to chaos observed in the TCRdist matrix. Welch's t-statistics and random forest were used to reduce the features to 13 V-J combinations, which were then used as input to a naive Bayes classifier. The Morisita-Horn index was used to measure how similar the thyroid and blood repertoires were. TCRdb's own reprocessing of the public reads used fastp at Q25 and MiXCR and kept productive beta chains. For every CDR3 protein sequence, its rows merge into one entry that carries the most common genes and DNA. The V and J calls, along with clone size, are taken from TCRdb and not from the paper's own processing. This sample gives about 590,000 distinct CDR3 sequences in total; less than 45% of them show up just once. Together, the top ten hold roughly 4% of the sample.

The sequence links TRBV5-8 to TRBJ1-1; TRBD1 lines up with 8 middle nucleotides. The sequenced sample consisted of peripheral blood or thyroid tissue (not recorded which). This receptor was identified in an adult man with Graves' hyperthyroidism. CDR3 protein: CASSWGFGQGASNTEAFF. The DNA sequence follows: TGTGCCAGCAGCTGGGGATTTGGTCAGGGGGCTTCGAACACTGAAGCTTTCTTT.